These T cell receptor beta chains were read from a single sample in a study of blood T cells in healthy people across ages. TCRdb reanalysed the 5' RACE reads using MiXCR and keeps one entry per CDR3 protein. This repertoire shows some 710,000 distinct CDR3 sequences, over 20% found once; its top ten account for roughly a fifth. Specimen: blood. These TCRs come from a man between 65 and 85 years old in good health. The CDR3 runs from the conserved cysteine through the conserved F or W. The order of the fields is clone size, D gene, J gene, V gene, CDR3 length, CDR3 DNA, CDR3 protein. D genes are given only for firm matches. Size tells how often a clone was seen (once, few, many) or the class of an expanded clone, and some rows leave it out.

>many|NA|TRBJ1-2|TRBV12-3/TRBV12-4|14
TGTGTTGTGATAGGGCGTGAACGGGTCTATGGCTACACCTTC
CVVIGRERVYGYTF
>NA|TRBD1|TRBJ1-1|TRBV5-1|15
TGCGCCAGCAGCCTCCGGGACAGGGTGAACACTGAAGCTTTCTTT
CASSLRDRVNTEAFF
>few|NA|TRBJ2-3|TRBV27|17
TGTGCCAGCAGTTATGAGTGGGTGCGAGATCACCTAGGAACGCAGTATTTT
CASSYEWVRDHLGTQYF
>NA|NA|TRBJ1-2|TRBV5-1|14
TGCGCCAGCAGTAACTTCGGGCAGGACTATGGCTACACCTTC
CASSNFGQDYGYTF
>NA|NA|TRBJ2-5|TRBV20-1|14
TGCAGTGCTAGAGATCCATCTAGTACCAAGACCCAGTACTTC
CSARDPSSTKTQYF
>few|TRBD2|TRBJ2-3|TRBV7-2|17
TGTGCCAGCAGCTTAGGGCTAGCGGGGGGGATCACAGATACGCAGTATTTT
CASSLGLAGGITDTQYF
>few|TRBD2|TRBJ2-2|TRBV3-1|17
TGTGCCAGCAGCCCTCCTTGGCGGGGGGGTTACACCGGGGAGCTGTTTTTT
CASSPPWRGGYTGELFF
>few|NA|TRBJ1-3|TRBV7-8|14
TGTGCCAGCAGCTTTGAAGGAGGTTTGAACACCATATATTTT
CASSFEGGLNTIYF
>NA|NA|TRBJ2-2|TRBV20-1|15
TGCAGTGCTAGGCGGGACGGATCCTCCACCGGGGAGCCGTTTTTT
CSARRDGSSTGEPFF
>NA|NA|TRBJ2-3|TRBV2|14
TGTGCCAGCATGTGGGTACTAAGCACAGATACGCAGTATTTT
CASMWVLSTDTQYF
>NA|NA|TRBJ2-1|TRBV4-2|13
TGTGCCAGCAGCCCGCCTCCTGGGGATGAGCAGTTCTTC
CASSPPPGDEQFF
>NA|TRBD1|TRBJ1-3|TRBV6-1|16
TGTGCCAGCAGCCGGGACAGGGGAGGTGGTGGAAACACCATATATTTT
CASSRDRGGGGNTIYF
>few|NA|TRBJ2-6|TRBV20-1|16
TGCAGTGCTAGAAAGTTTGAAGACTCTGGGGCCAACGTCCTGACTTTC
CSARKFEDSGANVLTF
>NA|TRBD2|TRBJ2-3|TRBV12-3/TRBV12-4|17
TGTGCCAGCAAACTAGCGGGGGGGGCTACTAGCACAGATACGCAGTATTTT
CASKLAGGATSTDTQYF
>few|NA|TRBJ1-1|TRBV7-2|13
TGTGCCAGCAGCTCCGGACGAGTATCTGAAGCTTTCTTT
CASSSGRVSEAFF
>NA|TRBD2|TRBJ2-7|TRBV20-1|13
TGCAGTGCTAGAGTCGGCGGGGGAGGCGAGCAGTACTTC
CSARVGGGGEQYF
>NA|NA|TRBJ2-3|TRBV5-1|18
TGCGCCAGCAGCTTGGAACTTCGACATACAGGGTCCCCAGATACGCAGTATTTT
CASSLELRHTGSPDTQYF
>NA|NA|TRBJ2-1|TRBV4-3|14
TGCGCCAGCAGCCAAGATCTTCAATCGGATGAGCAGTTCTTC
CASSQDLQSDEQFF
>NA|TRBD1|TRBJ2-5|TRBV12-3/TRBV12-4|16
TGTGCCAGCAGTTTAGGACAGGGCTGGGACCAAGAGACCCAGTACTTC
CASSLGQGWDQETQYF
>NA|TRBD2|TRBJ2-1|TRBV7-8|14
TGTGCCAGCAGCTTAGCGGGAGGGCCTTCTGGGCAGTTCTTC
CASSLAGGPSGQFF
>NA|NA|TRBJ2-3|TRBV5-1|14
TGCGCCAGCAGCTCCGGGACGGCCGAAGATACGCAGTATTTT
CASSSGTAEDTQYF
>many|TRBD1|TRBJ1-4|TRBV7-9|13
TGTGCCAGCAGCTTACAGGGGGATGAAAAACTGTTTTTT
CASSLQGDEKLFF
>few|TRBD1|TRBJ2-4|TRBV24-1|16
TGTGCCACCAGTGATACGACAGGGGCGGCCAAAAACATTCAGTACTTC
CATSDTTGAAKNIQYF
>many|NA|TRBJ2-1|TRBV10-3|14
TGTGCCATCAGTGGACTAGGGGGCTACAATGAGCAGTTCTTC
CAISGLGGYNEQFF
>NA|TRBD1|TRBJ2-2|TRBV2|16
TGTGCCAGCTTAGACCACCGGGACAGGGCGAACGGGGAGCTGTTTTTT
CASLDHRDRANGELFF
>few|NA|TRBJ1-4|TRBV6-5|13
TGTGCCAGCAGGGACATACGTGTTGAAAAACTGTTTTTT
CASRDIRVEKLFF
>NA|NA|TRBJ1-5|TRBV29-1|15
TGCAGCGTCGCCCTCTCGACAGATAGCAATCAGCCCCAGCATTTT
CSVALSTDSNQPQHF
>few|NA|TRBJ2-5|TRBV29-1|12
TGCAGCGGGAGGGACTTCCAAGAGACCCAGTACTTC
CSGRDFQETQYF
>NA|TRBD1|TRBJ2-7|TRBV5-1|15
TGCGCCAGCAGCTTGGCCGGGACAGGAGCCTACGAGCAGTACTTC
CASSLAGTGAYEQYF
>NA|NA|TRBJ2-3|TRBV11-2|14
TGTGCCAGCAGCTTAGTTGCAGTCTCAGATACGCAGTATTTT
CASSLVAVSDTQYF
>few|NA|TRBJ2-1|TRBV12-3/TRBV12-4|15
TGTGCCAGCAGTTTAGGGACAAAAGGGTTCAATGAGCAGTTCTTC
CASSLGTKGFNEQFF
>few|NA|TRBJ2-3|TRBV12-3/TRBV12-4|13
TGTGCCAGCAGAGGTCTTAGCACAGATACGCAGTATTTT
CASRGLSTDTQYF
>NA|NA|TRBJ1-5|TRBV7-2|15
TGTGCCAGCAGTCACACCTGGGACAGCAATCAGCCCCAGCATTTT
CASSHTWDSNQPQHF
>NA|NA|TRBJ2-5|TRBV10-3|14
TGTGCCATCAGTGATTACGGCGGGTTAGAGACCCAGTACTTC
CAISDYGGLETQYF
>NA|NA|TRBJ2-3|TRBV24-1|13
TGTGCCTCGCAGGGATGGGGCACAGATACGCAGTATTTT
CASQGWGTDTQYF
>NA|NA|TRBJ2-1|TRBV20-1|15
TGCAGTGCTAGAGATGCGAGGGGGGTTAGCGATGAGCAGTTCTTC
CSARDARGVSDEQFF
>NA|NA|TRBJ2-1|TRBV7-9|15
TGTGCCAGCAGCCCGGACACACCCCACCTAACTGAGCAGTTCTTC
CASSPDTPHLTEQFF
>NA|TRBD1|TRBJ1-1|TRBV12-3/TRBV12-4|13
TGTGCCAGCAGTTGGGACAGGAGCACTGAAGCTTTCTTT
CASSWDRSTEAFF
>few|NA|TRBJ1-5|TRBV27|13
TGTGCCAGCAGTGATAGGCGCAATCAGCCCCAGCATTTT
CASSDRRNQPQHF
>few|NA|TRBJ2-1|TRBV20-1|15
TGCAGTGCGCCGTCCCCCAGGGACTCCTACAATGAGCAGTTCTTC
CSAPSPRDSYNEQFF
>NA|TRBD1|TRBJ1-1|TRBV5-5|14
TGTGCCAGCAGCTGGGGACAGTCGAACACTGAAGCTTTCTTT
CASSWGQSNTEAFF
>NA|NA|TRBJ1-2|TRBV20-1|15
TGCAGTGCTAGAGGCACCGGGCAGGGTGACTATGGCTACACCTTC
CSARGTGQGDYGYTF
>few|TRBD1|TRBJ2-1|TRBV7-8|15
TGTGCCAGCAGCTTCGAGGGACAGCCCTACAATGGGCAGTTCTTC
CASSFEGQPYNGQFF